The 27 T cell receptor beta chains below were found in one sample sequenced in a study of beta chain features in type 1 diabetes. Isolated RNA was reverse transcribed in full, so expressed TCRB transcripts were sequenced. Data came from immunoSEQ multiplex PCR; TCRdb stores just in-frame clones and leaves some out. The sample shows 300,000 to 450,000 clones, roughly an eighth of them seen only once. These receptors are not linked to any known antigen. Study results and caveats: In all four CD4+ subsets, TCRB CDR3 length was significantly, moderately reduced in type 1 diabetes.

Sequencing was done on a sample of naive CD4+ T cells from blood. These receptors originate from a woman between 18 and 30 years old with type 1 diabetes.

The V call is TRBV7-2, the J call TRBJ2-3; 9 bases line up with TRBD2. The CDR3 is made up of 16 amino acids. Germline loops: CDR1 SGHTA, CDR2 FQGNSA. V lost 5 bases to trimming and J lost 1 base; unmatched junction nucleotides: 7. The CDR3 region is CASSPGGGERTDTQYF. The CDR3 nucleotides are TGTGCCAGCAGCCCCGGCGGGGGGGAACGCACAGATACGCAGTATTTT. The whole variable domain, filled in from reference TRBV7-2 and TRBJ2-3, reads GAGVSQSPSNKVTEKGKDVELRCDPISGHTALYWYRQSLGQGLEFLIYFQGNSAPDKSGLPSDRFSAERTGGSVSTLTIQRTQQEDSAVYLCASSPGGGERTDTQYFGPGTRLTVL.

This chain links TRBV15 with TRBJ1-2, with D tentatively TRBD1 (6 bases). The V end was cut by 0 bases, the J end by 7 bases, with 12 bases between. The CDR3 contains 14 residues. Germline V gene sequence: CDR1 LNHNV, CDR2 YYDKDF (reference sequence). CDR3: CATSRDRGNLGYTF. The DNA of the CDR3 is TGTGCCACCAGCAGAGACAGGGGAAACCTTGGCTACACCTTC. The variable domain in full, with the rest retrieved from reference TRBV15 and TRBJ1-2, is DAMVIQNPRYQVTQFGKPVTLSCSQTLNHNVMYWYQQKSSQAPKLLFHYYDKDFNNEADTPDNFQSRRPNTSFCFLDIRSPGLGDTAMYLCATSRDRGNLGYTFGSGTRLTVV.

The J gene is TRBJ2-1, the V gene TRBV28; 10 positions agree with TRBD2. The CDR3 consists of 13 residues. In germline, CDR1 is MDHEN, CDR2 SYDVKM. Losses at the gene ends were 10 bases for V and 8 bases for J; bases not matched to a gene: 8. Here the CDR3 DNA reads TGTGCCACAAAGCGGGAGGGGGGGTATGAGCAGTTCTTC. Translating gives CATKREGGYEQFF.

The chain recombines TRBV11-2 with TRBJ2-1, with D possibly TRBD2 on 5 matching bases. The CDR3 spans 15 residues. V lost 0 bases to trimming and J lost 6 bases, with 12 bases between them. Germline CDR1 reads SGHAT; CDR2 reads FQNNGV. The CDR3 is CASSLERLAGNEQFF. CDR3 coding DNA: TGTGCCAGCAGCTTAGAACGTCTAGCCGGCAATGAGCAGTTCTTC.

This clone was counted only a few times. The gene calls are TRBV7-9 and TRBJ2-7; 9 nucleotides align to TRBD2. The germline V gene has CDR1 SEHNR and CDR2 FQNEAQ (reference sequence). J was trimmed by 1 base and V by 5 bases; bases with no gene match: 6. The CDR3 sequence is 15 residues long. CDR3: CASSKAGGGSYEQYF. In DNA, the CDR3 is TGTGCCAGCAGCAAAGCGGGAGGAGGTTCCTACGAGCAGTACTTC.

In the case of this clone: Distinct nucleotide sequences in the sample also encode this CDR3. The genes are TRBV18 and TRBJ1-5; D uncertain. Germline V CDR1 and CDR2: KGHSH, LQKENI. V lost 2 bases and J lost 5, with 7 bases in between. There are 13 residues in the CDR3. CDR3 residues: CASSPGRDQPQHF. The CDR3 DNA is TGTGCCAGCTCACCAGGGAGAGATCAGCCCCAGCATTTT.

This sequence joins TRBV11-2 and TRBJ1-1, with D tentatively TRBD1 (6 bases). The CDR3 is made up of 13 amino acids. Trimming removed 5 bases from V and 3 bases from J, with 10 bases in between. The germline CDR1 and CDR2 sequences are SGHAT and FQNNGV. The CDR3 DNA follows: TGTGCCAGCAGCCCGGACAGATACACTGAAGCTTTCTTT. Its translation is CASSPDRYTEAFF.

This chain joins TRBV7-9 and TRBJ2-2; D is uncertain. Trimming left V 7 bases short and J 5 bases short, with 5 bases between. The germline V gene encodes CDR1 SEHNR and CDR2 FQNEAQ (reference sequence). The CDR3 is 11 residues long. The CDR3 DNA sequence: TGTGCCAGCACCCCTACCGGGGAGCTGTTTTTT. Translation gives CASTPTGELFF.

The chain is built from TRBV27 and TRBJ2-3, with 9 positions matching TRBD1. CDR1 is MNHEY and CDR2 is SMNVEV in the germline V gene (reference sequence). The CDR3 is 16 residues long. Trimming took 5 bases from V and 4 from J; bases not matched to a gene: 10. CDR3 in DNA: TGTGCCAGCAGTCTCGACGACCACAGGGGGCCAGATACGCAGTATTTT. It encodes CASSLDDHRGPDTQYF.

Only a few counts were recorded for this clone. V is TRBV29-1 and J is TRBJ1-1; D remains unclear. V was shortened by 4 bases and J by 0 bases, with 9 bases between the two germline ends. The CDR3 is 13 residues long. Germline assignment: CDR1 SQVTM and CDR2 ANQGSEA. CDR3 DNA sequence: TGCAGCGTTGTAATCAGTTTGAACACTGAAGCTTTCTTT. It encodes CSVVISLNTEAFF.

This chain uses TRBV19 with TRBJ1-2, with D tentatively TRBD1 (6 bases). From germline, CDR1 is LNHDA and CDR2 SQIVND (reference sequence). Trimming cost V 5 bases and J 8 bases, with 12 bases left between them. This CDR3 comprises 12 residues. CDR3 region: CASSFRGSGYTF. CDR3 coding DNA: TGTGCCAGTAGTTTCAGGGGCAGCGGCTACACCTTC.

Only a few counts were recorded for this clone. The chain is built from TRBV25-1 and TRBJ1-2; TRBD1 might be the D (5 bases). Trimming pared 6 bases from V and 10 bases from J, leaving 18 bases between. The CDR3 is made up of 13 amino acids. Germline V gene sequence: CDR1 MGHDK, CDR2 SYGVNS. CDR3 in amino acids: CASRGVGDLIYTF. The CDR3 DNA is TGTGCCAGCAGAGGGGTTGGGGATCTGATCTACACCTTC.

This clone was observed a few times. The chain links TRBV30 to TRBJ1-5; D gene uncertain. The ends were cut back, 2 bases at V and 7 bases at J, with 12 bases in the middle. The CDR3 length is 13 residues. CDR1 and CDR2 (germline): GTSNPN, SVGIG (reference sequence). The CDR3: CAWSQLPGQPQHF. The CDR3, as DNA: TGTGCCTGGAGTCAGCTACCGGGGCAGCCCCAGCATTTT. The whole variable domain, filled in from reference TRBV30 and TRBJ1-5, reads SQTIHQWPATLVQPVGSPLSLECTVEGTSNPNLYWYRQAAGRGLQLLFYSVGIGQISSEVPQNLSASRPQDRQFILSSKKLLLSDSGFYLCAWSQLPGQPQHFGDGTRLSIL.

The V and J genes are TRBV7-2 and TRBJ2-5, with 8 nucleotides matching TRBD2. The CDR3 is 13 residues long. With V trimmed by 5 bases and J by 5 bases, 4 bases remained unmatched. The germline CDR1 and CDR2 sequences are SGHTA and FQGNSA. The CDR3: CASSRAGDETQYF. Here the CDR3 DNA reads TGTGCCAGCAGCCGAGCGGGGGACGAGACCCAGTACTTC.

This clone occurred a few times. V usage is TRBV19 and J usage is TRBJ2-3; 12 nucleotides match TRBD2. Germline V gene lookup returns CDR1 LNHDA and CDR2 SQIVND (reference sequence). The CDR3 is 17 residues long. With V trimmed by 5 bases and J by 6 bases, 12 bases remained unmatched. CDR3 coding DNA: TGTGCCAGTAGTGGACGACTAGCGGGAGTTCCCACCGATACGCAGTATTTT. Translating it yields CASSGRLAGVPTDTQYF.

The rearrangement links TRBV6-1 to TRBJ2-1, with 7 bases that match TRBD1. Germline CDR1 MNHNS, CDR2 SASEGT. The ends lost 4 bases at V and 7 bases at J; junction bases unmatched: 13. The CDR3 spans 16 residues. The chain's CDR3 is CASSGRQGVFWNEQFF. CDR3 nucleotide sequence: TGTGCCAGCAGTGGTCGACAGGGTGTGTTTTGGAATGAGCAGTTCTTC.

This clone has only a few counts. This sequence joins TRBV18 and TRBJ2-5; D is uncertain. CDR1 and CDR2 from the germline V gene are KGHSH and LQKENI. The CDR3 contains 14 residues. The V gene lost 0 bases and the J gene lost 5 bases, with 10 bases spanning the gap. In nucleotides, the CDR3 is TGTGCCAGCTCACCACCGATTCCCCGGGAGACCCAGTACTTC. It is translated as CASSPPIPRETQYF. The full variable domain, completed using reference TRBV18 and TRBJ2-5, is NAGVMQNPRHLVRRRGQEARLRCSPMKGHSHVYWYRQLPEEGLKFMVYLQKENIIDESGMPKERFSAEFPKEGPSILRIQQVVRGDSAAYFCASSPPIPRETQYFGPGTRLLVL.

V is TRBV5-1 and J is TRBJ2-7; 8 bases map to TRBD2. The CDR3 has 15 residues. V lost 4 bases to trimming and J lost 4 bases; unmatched junction nucleotides: 10. Germline lookup yields CDR1 SGHRS and CDR2 YFSETQ. The CDR3: CASSAEAGVRYEQYF. For the CDR3, the DNA is TGCGCCAGCAGCGCCGAAGCGGGAGTAAGGTACGAGCAGTACTTC.

V gene TRBV7-9 combines with J gene TRBJ1-5, with D maybe TRBD1 (6 bases). Trimming pared 6 bases from V and 13 bases from J, leaving 19 bases between. This CDR3 comprises 13 residues. Germline assignment: CDR1 SEHNR and CDR2 FQNEAQ (reference sequence). CDR3 in amino acids: CASSSEGGAGQHF. CDR3 in DNA: TGTGCCAGCAGTTCAGAGGGGGGGGCAGGGCAGCATTTT.

This chain connects TRBV9 to TRBJ1-2; perhaps TRBD1 as D (5 bases). The CDR3 consists of 14 residues. Germline V gene sequence: CDR1 SGDLS, CDR2 YYNGEE. Trimming cost V 1 base and J 2 bases, with 9 bases left between them. CDR3 protein: CASSVQAGNYGYTF. CDR3 sequence (DNA): TGTGCCAGCAGCGTACAAGCAGGGAACTATGGCTACACCTTC.

This chain uses TRBV6-6 with TRBJ2-5, with 7 bases aligning to TRBD2. V shed 3 bases, J shed 3 bases, and the junction held 4 bases outside the gene matches. This CDR3 comprises 14 residues. Germline lookup yields CDR1 MNHNY and CDR2 SVGAGI (reference sequence). The chain's CDR3 is CASSYGGGKETQYF. Written as DNA, the CDR3 is TGTGCCAGCAGTTATGGCGGGGGAAAAGAGACCCAGTACTTC.

The V and J genes are TRBV30 and TRBJ2-7; D is ambiguous. The CDR3 extends over 14 amino acids. Germline CDR1 GTSNPN, CDR2 SVGIG (reference sequence). Trimming removed 3 bases at V and 6 bases at J, with 18 bases between. CDR3 DNA: TGTGCCTGGAGAAGCGACCCAAGCCTCGGCGAGCAGTACTTC. Protein sequence: CAWRSDPSLGEQYF.

This clone was observed a few times. The chain combines TRBV28 with TRBJ2-5, with D possibly matching TRBD2 (6 bases). The CDR3 totals 14 residues. Trimming removed 3 bases from V and 5 bases from J, with 13 bases in between. Germline V gene lookup returns CDR1 MDHEN and CDR2 SYDVKM. CDR3 loop: CASSLGSRGETQYF. CDR3 DNA sequence: TGTGCCAGCAGTTTGGGCAGTCGGGGGGAGACCCAGTACTTC.

The chain recombines TRBV30 with TRBJ2-7, with 14 bases identical to TRBD2. The CDR3 totals 15 residues. V lost 3 bases to trimming and J lost 12 bases; unmatched junction nucleotides: 13. Germline values: CDR1 GTSNPN, CDR2 SVGIG (reference sequence). The CDR3, as DNA: TGTGCCTGGAGCCCCCGACTAGCGGGAGGGCCTGATCGGTACTTC. Its translation: CAWSPRLAGGPDRYF.

This sequence joins TRBV28 and TRBJ2-2; D remains unclear. Germline V gene data show CDR1 as MDHEN and CDR2 as SYDVKM. Trimming stripped 5 bases from V and 4 bases from J, with 8 bases between. This CDR3 region has 13 residues. The CDR3 here is CASSPPITGELFF. CDR3 DNA sequence: TGTGCCAGCAGTCCCCCTATCACCGGGGAGCTGTTTTTT.

V is TRBV10-3 and J is TRBJ1-1; the D gene is possibly TRBD1 (5 bases). Looked up from germline, CDR1 is ENHRY and CDR2 is SYGVKD. V lost 7 bases and J lost 1, with 13 bases in between. CDR3 length equals 14 residues. The CDR3 loop reads CAIKSGQANTEAFF. Here the CDR3 DNA reads TGTGCCATCAAATCAGGGCAGGCGAACACTGAAGCTTTCTTT.

This clone was counted between two and nine times. The chain links TRBV5-4 to TRBJ2-3; TRBD1 might be the D (7 bases). Germline V lookup: CDR1 SGHNT, CDR2 YYREEE (reference sequence). Trimming cost V 3 bases and J 3 bases, with 17 bases left between them. CDR3 length equals 16 residues. The CDR3 DNA reads TGTGCCAGCAGCTCCGGAGGGGGCGGGTGGACAGATACGCAGTATTTT. This translates into CASSSGGGGWTDTQYF.